This T cell receptor (beta chain) appears in the sequencing data of a study of T cell repertoires in cytomegalovirus infection. Study information: Use of recently identified HLA-C-restricted and well-studied HLA-B-restricted CMV epitopes was part of the study. CMV infection and matching HLA type were both indicated by public TCR beta signatures. Regarding the study as a whole: What dominated the ex vivo response were HLA-C-restricted CMV-specific TCR beta clonotypes.

MiXCR, applied by TCRdb to the reads, yields one record per CDR3 protein. The sample contains about 330,000 distinct CDR3 sequences, roughly 36% of which appear only once. V was pared by 5 bases and J by 4 bases, with 24 bases between. The CDR3 covers 18 residues. Germline V lookup: CDR1 LNHDA, CDR2 SQIVND (reference sequence). This clonotype has only a few counts. What it recognizes is unknown. The sequencing used cultured PBMCs, collected from culture after CMV antigen stimulation. The chain carries TRBV19 and TRBJ1-5; D may be TRBD1 (6 bases). The clonotype was recovered from a human donor in good health (CMV status not recorded). Some clones in this sample may be carry-over from other donors' samples. In DNA, the CDR3 is TGTGCCAGTAGTTTATATAGGGGGAGGGGGGCGGCTAATCAGCCCCAGCATTTT. Its translation is CASSLYRGRGAANQPQHF. Together with reference TRBV19 and TRBJ1-5, the CDR3 gives the full variable domain: DGGITQSPKYLFRKEGQNVTLSCEQNLNHDAMYWYRQDPGQGLRLIYYSQIVNDFQKGDIAEGYSVSREKKESFPLTVTSAQKNPTAFYLCASSLYRGRGAANQPQHFGDGTRLSIL.